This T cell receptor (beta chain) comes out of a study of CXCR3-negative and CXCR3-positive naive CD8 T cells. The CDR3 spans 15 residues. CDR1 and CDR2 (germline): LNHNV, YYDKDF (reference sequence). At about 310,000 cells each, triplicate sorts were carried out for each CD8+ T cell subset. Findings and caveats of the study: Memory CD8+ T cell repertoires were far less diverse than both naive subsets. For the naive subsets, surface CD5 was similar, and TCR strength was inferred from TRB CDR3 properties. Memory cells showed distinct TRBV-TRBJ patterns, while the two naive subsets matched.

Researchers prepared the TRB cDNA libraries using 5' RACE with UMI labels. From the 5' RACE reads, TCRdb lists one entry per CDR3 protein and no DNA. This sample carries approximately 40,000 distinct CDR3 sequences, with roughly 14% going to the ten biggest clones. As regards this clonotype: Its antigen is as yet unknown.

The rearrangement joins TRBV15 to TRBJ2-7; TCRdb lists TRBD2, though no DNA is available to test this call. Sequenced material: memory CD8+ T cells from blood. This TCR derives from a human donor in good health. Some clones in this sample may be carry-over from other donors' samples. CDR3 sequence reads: CATSPPGLAGGEQYF.